The 15 T cell receptor beta chains below all came from one sample that was sequenced in a study of CD8+CD57+ T cells in acquired aplastic anemia. The study profiled TCR beta VDJ and CDR3 using genomic DNA as template. One entry per CDR3 protein results from TCRdb running MiXCR on the reads. The sample holds hundreds of thousands of distinct CDR3 sequences, roughly 68% seen once. Sequencing was done on a sample of sorted CD4+, CD8+, or CD8+CD57+ T cells (not recorded which) from PBMCs. The receptor set was obtained from a human donor in good health, serving as a control.

Worth noting for this clonotype: One end of the junction does not line up with germline, which may come from a read error. The chain uses TRBV7-9 and TRBJ1-2; maybe TRBD1 (6 bases). This CDR3 comprises 14 residues. Germline V gene data show CDR1 as SEHNR and CDR2 as FQNEAQ (reference sequence). The CDR3 sequence: CASSFGGADYGELF. DNA for the CDR3: TGTGCCAGCAGCTTTGGGGGGGCAGACTATGGGGAGCTGTTC.

This clonotype appeared many times. The chain combines TRBV9 with TRBJ2-4; no clear D gene. Deletions cut 0 bases from V and 10 bases from J, with 11 bases between. CDR1 SGDLS and CDR2 YYNGEE come from the germline V gene. CDR3 length: 13 residues. The CDR3 region is CASSVDGPSIQYF. In DNA form, the CDR3 reads TGTGCCAGCAGCGTAGACGGGCCAAGTATTCAGTACTTC. Using reference TRBV9 and TRBJ2-4 for the parts outside the CDR3, the full variable domain is DSGVTQTPKHLITATGQRVTLRCSPRSGDLSVYWYQQSLDQGLQFLIQYYNGEERAKGNILERFSAQQFPDLHSELNLSSLELGDSALYFCASSVDGPSIQYFGAGTRLSVL.

The V gene is TRBV20-1, the J gene TRBJ1-2; D gene ambiguous. Germline V gene data show CDR1 as DFQATT and CDR2 as SNEGSKA (reference sequence). V gave up 0 bases and J gave up 6 bases, with 17 bases separating them. This CDR3 region has 15 residues. CDR3 bases: TGCAGTGCTAGAGATGAGGGTATGAACTCAGATGGCTACACCTTC. Its translation is CSARDEGMNSDGYTF.

For this clonotype: This sequence may be a read error, since a much larger clone differs from it by one base. This chain connects TRBV11-2 to TRBJ1-2; possibly TRBD1 for D (5 bases). The germline gives CDR1 SGHAT, CDR2 FQNNGV. Trimming took off 9 bases at V and 6 bases at J, with 23 bases between the two ends. There are 15 residues in the CDR3. The CDR3 coding sequence is TGTGCCAGTAGTAGGGTCGGGACTTGGGCCGATGGCTACACCTTC. This encodes CASSRVGTWADGYTF.

J is TRBJ2-6 and V is TRBV11-2; D gene uncertain. The ends were cut back, 0 bases at V and 2 bases at J, with 8 bases in the middle. The V gene's germline CDR1 is SGHAT and CDR2 FQNNGV. CDR3 size: 16 residues. The CDR3 DNA reads TGTGCCAGCAGCTTAGATAGAACAGCTGGGGCCAACGTCCTGACTTTC. Translation gives CASSLDRTAGANVLTF.

The chain combines TRBV2 with TRBJ1-2; possible D gene TRBD1, 6 bases. V dropped 6 bases and J dropped 4 bases, with 15 bases sitting between them. Germline values: CDR1 SNHLY, CDR2 FYNNEI. This CDR3 region has 14 residues. The CDR3 coding sequence is TGTGCCAGCAGGTGGGGGGCGGCCGGCTATGGCTACACCTTC. Translating gives CASRWGAAGYGYTF.

The chain recombines TRBV7-9 with TRBJ2-3; unclear D gene. V was clipped by 5 bases and J by 2 bases, with 8 bases between them. This CDR3 spans 13 amino acids. Germline V gene sequence: CDR1 SEHNR, CDR2 FQNEAQ (reference sequence). In nucleotides, the CDR3 is TGTGCCAGCAGCCCGGCCTCCACAGATACGCAGTATTTT. Translation: CASSPASTDTQYF.

This sequence joins TRBV11-2 and TRBJ1-6, with unresolved D. Trimming shortened V by 2 bases and J by 6 bases, and 11 bases separated the two germline ends. The CDR3 sequence is 15 residues long. The V gene's germline CDR1 is SGHAT and CDR2 FQNNGV. CDR3 sequence: CASSLSYERNSPLHF. The CDR3 nucleotides read TGTGCCAGCAGCTTATCTTACGAGCGTAATTCACCCCTCCACTTT.

Remarks on this clonotype: The germline gene is not matched at one end of the junction; a read error may be the cause. The genes are TRBV9 and TRBJ1-2; D unresolved. CDR1 and CDR2 from the germline V gene are SGDLS and YYNGEE. This CDR3 region has 16 residues. CDR3 region: CASGQEGGISSYGYTF. The CDR3 bases are TGCGCCAGCGGGCAGGAGGGAGGTATAAGCAGCTATGGCTACACCTTC.

The chain is built from TRBV20-1 and TRBJ2-7, with no clear D. CDR1 and CDR2 from the germline V gene are DFQATT and SNEGSKA (reference sequence). CDR3 length: 13 amino acids. Between the trimmed V and J ends, which lost 6 bases and 3 bases, there was a span of 15 bases. The CDR3 loop reads CSAYLGKGYEQYF. The DNA of the CDR3 is TGCAGTGCATATTTAGGGAAAGGCTACGAGCAGTACTTC.

For this clonotype: A read error may produce the germline difference seen at one junction end. This chain links TRBV7-3 with TRBJ1-5; TRBD1 is a possible D gene (5 bases). This CDR3 contains 13 residues. Germline-derived CDR1 and CDR2 are SGHTA and FQGTGA. Here the CDR3 reads CASTGHRYQPQHF. For the CDR3, the DNA is TGTGCCAGCACCGGACATAGGTATCAACCCCAGCATTTT. The whole variable domain, remainder taken from reference TRBV7-3 and TRBJ1-5, is GAGVSQTPSNKVTEKGKYVELRCDPISGHTALYWYRQSLGQGPEFLIYFQGTGAADDSGLPNDRFFAVRPEGSVSTLKIQRTERGDSAVYLCASTGHRYQPQHFGDGTRLSIL.

Of note for this clonotype: One junction end does not reproduce the germline sequence, and a read error may be involved. The chain links TRBV10-3 to TRBJ1-2; no definite D call. CDR1 and CDR2 (germline): ENHRY, SYGVKD. The CDR3 is 14 amino acids. This CDR3 reads CVISVNGLEYGYTF. The DNA of the CDR3 is TGTGTCATCAGCGTGAATGGGTTGGAATATGGCTACACCTTC.

The J gene is TRBJ1-1, the V gene TRBV20-1; 11 bases line up with TRBD1. Germline V gene lookup returns CDR1 DFQATT and CDR2 SNEGSKA (reference sequence). Trimming took 1 base from V and 7 from J; bases not matched to a gene: 2. CDR3 length equals 13 residues. CDR3 region: CSARAGTGGEAFF. In nucleotides, the CDR3 is TGCAGTGCTAGAGCGGGGACAGGGGGTGAAGCTTTCTTT.

This clonotype was counted ten times or more. V usage is TRBV9 and J usage is TRBJ2-3; 7 bases match TRBD2. V lost 0 bases, J lost 0 bases, and 7 bases stayed unmatched. The CDR3 has 17 amino acids. Germline V gene sequence: CDR1 SGDLS, CDR2 YYNGEE. The DNA of the CDR3 is TGTGCCAGCAGCGTAGGGCAAACTAGCGAGAGCACAGATACGCAGTATTTT. Residues: CASSVGQTSESTDTQYF.

The rearrangement joins TRBV7-2 to TRBJ2-7; D not resolved. This CDR3 has 11 amino acids. Germline V gene data show CDR1 as SGHTA and CDR2 as FQGNSA. The ends were cut back, 5 bases at V and 9 bases at J, with 11 bases in the middle. DNA for the CDR3: TGTGCCAGCAGCGACCTCAACGCGCAGTACTTC. This translates into CASSDLNAQYF. The complete variable domain, with remaining parts taken from reference TRBV7-2 and TRBJ2-7, reads GAGVSQSPSNKVTEKGKDVELRCDPISGHTALYWYRQSLGQGLEFLIYFQGNSAPDKSGLPSDRFSAERTGGSVSTLTIQRTQQEDSAVYLCASSDLNAQYFGPGTRLTVT.